Below, 5 T cell receptor beta chains from the same sample are listed, as sequenced in a study of response to subunit inactivated influenza vaccine. TCRdb re-called the RT-PCR reads through MiXCR, storing one row per CDR3 protein. The data hold approximately 700,000 distinct CDR3 sequences, with about 14% observed a single time. The sequenced sample was PBMCs from blood, obtained roughly 2 weeks before vaccination. The receptors derive from a man aged 45-65 years who received an inactivated influenza vaccine.

This clonotype was observed a handful of times. The CDR3 region is CASSSVSRGGGEQYF. CDR3 DNA: TGTGCCAGCAGTTCGGTGTCCAGGGGCGGTGGCGAGCAGTACTTC. The genes are TRBV6-2 or TRBV6-3 and TRBJ2-7; the D gene is possibly TRBD1 (6 bases). CDR3 length: 15 amino acids. Trimming removed 4 bases at V and 6 bases at J, with 19 bases between. The germline V gene encodes CDR1 MNHEY and CDR2 SVGEGT.

The V and J genes are TRBV24-1 and TRBJ2-3; 7 bases line up with TRBD1. V lost 9 bases and J lost 0; bases outside the gene matches: 5. This CDR3 contains 14 residues. CDR1 and CDR2 (germline): KGHDR, SFDVKD. CDR3 DNA sequence: TGTGCCACCCAGAGACAGGGAAGCACAGATACGCAGTATTTT. Protein: CATQRQGSTDTQYF.

The chain recombines TRBV14 with TRBJ2-7; unclear D gene. The CDR3 runs 13 residues. Germline V gene lookup returns CDR1 SGHDN and CDR2 FVKESK. Trimming shortened V by 5 bases and J by 2 bases, and 10 bases separated the two germline ends. CDR3 in DNA: TGTGCCAGCAGCGACATTGGAACCTACGAGCAGTACTTC. Amino acids: CASSDIGTYEQYF.

This clonotype was seen a few times. V and J are TRBV5-1 and TRBJ2-1, with 10 positions matching TRBD2. J was trimmed by 3 bases and V by 0 bases; bases with no gene match: 12. This CDR3 comprises 19 residues. CDR1 is SGHRS and CDR2 is YFSETQ in the germline V gene. As DNA, the CDR3 is TGCGCCAGCAGCTTGGGTGGACTAGCGGCCAAACAGGTCTACAATGAGCAGTTCTTC. Protein: CASSLGGLAAKQVYNEQFF.

This clonotype was seen many times. The rearrangement links TRBV2 to TRBJ2-7; a weak D match, TRBD2 (6 bases). There are 16 residues in the CDR3. The V end lost 0 bases, the J end lost 4 bases, and 16 bases lay between the germline ends. Germline V CDR1 and CDR2: SNHLY, FYNNEI. In DNA, the CDR3 is TGTGCCAGCAGTGAAGCGCCCGGCGGAGGGGTATACGAGCAGTACTTC. Translating gives CASSEAPGGGVYEQYF.